One and the same sample provided the 14 T cell receptor beta chains below, sequenced in a study of metastatic and nonmetastatic thyroid tumors. All patients reached thyroid surgery having received no treatment beforehand. TCRdb ran MiXCR on the PCR reads. The table has roughly 59,000 clones, 15% to 20% seen once. The sequenced sample was blood. These receptors were taken from a male donor with papillary thyroid cancer or a benign thyroid nodule (not recorded which). Some clones in this sample may be carry-over from other donors' samples.

This clone has at least ten counts. In DNA, the CDR3 is TGTGCCAGCAGTTTCGTCCTACGCGGAAGCAATCAGCCCCAGCATTTT. Its protein product is CASSFVLRGSNQPQHF. This chain connects TRBV28 to TRBJ1-5; D remains ambiguous. The germline CDR1 and CDR2 sequences are MDHEN and SYDVKM. V lost 3 bases to trimming and J lost 1 base, with 13 bases between them. The CDR3 has 16 amino acids.

A word on this clone: At one end, the junction sequence differs from germline, possibly due to a read error. The chain carries TRBV9 and TRBJ2-1; maybe TRBD1 (5 bases). CDR3 size: 13 residues. CDR1 is SGDLS and CDR2 is YYNGEE in the germline V gene. The chain's CDR3 is CASIAPTANDQFF. The CDR3 DNA sequence: TGTGCCAGCATCGCCCCGACAGCAAATGATCAGTTCTTC.

This clone was seen ten or more times. V usage is TRBV12-3 or TRBV12-4 and J usage is TRBJ2-4; D uncertain. CDR3 length: 14 residues. The germline V and J ends were trimmed by 3 bases and 4 bases, with 10 bases remaining between them. The CDR3 loop reads CASSFGQTKNIQYF. CDR3 DNA sequence: TGTGCCAGCAGTTTCGGGCAGACTAAAAACATTCAGTACTTC.

The rearrangement joins TRBV7-8 to TRBJ1-2; D perhaps matches TRBD1 (5 bases). The CDR3 spans 14 residues. Germline-derived CDR1 and CDR2 are SGHVS and FQNEAQ. The V end lost 4 bases, the J end lost 4 bases, and 13 bases lay between the germline ends. CDR3 loop: CASSSQGWLYGYTF. The CDR3 DNA sequence: TGTGCCAGCAGCTCCCAGGGTTGGCTCTATGGCTACACCTTC. Full variable domain (rest looked up from reference TRBV7-8 and TRBJ1-2): GAGVSQSPRYKVAKRGQDVALRCDPISGHVSLFWYQQALGQGPEFLTYFQNEAQLDKSGLPSDRFFAERPEGSVSTLKIQRTQQEDSAVYLCASSSQGWLYGYTFGSGTRLTVV.

Many counts were recorded for this clone. The V gene is TRBV5-1, the J gene TRBJ2-4, with D perhaps TRBD1 (6 bases). Germline CDR1 is SGHRS and CDR2 is YFSETQ. Trimming pared 4 bases from V and 6 bases from J, leaving 14 bases between. CDR3 size: 14 residues. CDR3 protein: CASSTGGAINIQYF. CDR3 DNA sequence: TGCGCCAGCAGCACTGGGGGCGCTATAAACATTCAGTACTTC.

This clone was detected ten times or more. The V and J genes are TRBV6-6 and TRBJ2-1; no reliable D call. The CDR3 has 14 amino acids. The germline CDR1 and CDR2 sequences are MNHNY and SVGAGI (reference sequence). V was clipped by 0 bases and J by 7 bases, with 10 bases between them. The chain's CDR3 is CASSYSSSWNEQFF. Written as DNA, the CDR3 is TGTGCCAGCAGTTACTCGAGTAGCTGGAATGAGCAGTTCTTC.

This clone was picked up a small number of times. A much larger clone lies one base from this, so it may be a read error. The chain carries TRBV29-1 and TRBJ2-7; D is unresolved. Germline values: CDR1 SQVTM, CDR2 ANQGSEA. The CDR3 is 11 residues long. The CDR3 DNA reads TGCAGCGTGGGCACCCTCTACGGGCAGTACTTC. Protein product: CSVGTLYGQYF.

This clone was seen many times. Other DNA variants within this sample encode the same CDR3. The genes are TRBV11-1 and TRBJ1-1, with no clear D. This CDR3 is built from 15 residues. The germline V and J ends were trimmed by 7 bases and 1 base, with 16 bases remaining between them. Germline CDR1 is SGHAT and CDR2 is FQDESV (reference sequence). The CDR3 bases are TGTGCCAGCACATCGAATGTCCCGGGGAACACTGAAGCTTTCTTT. Its protein product is CASTSNVPGNTEAFF.

A remark on this clone: This could be a read error, since a much larger clone is one nucleotide away. Other nucleotide sequences from this sample produce the same CDR3. V gene TRBV25-1 combines with J gene TRBJ2-3; D could derive from TRBD1 or TRBD2 (6 bases each). The CDR3 covers 12 residues. Germline CDR1 MGHDK, CDR2 SYGVNS. V was pared by 3 bases and J by 12 bases, with 13 bases between. The chain's CDR3 is CASSERTGAQYF. In nucleotides, the CDR3 is TGTGCCAGCAGTGAGAGGACGGGGGCACAGTATTTT.

This clone was observed many times. With a much larger clone just one base away, this may be a read error. In nucleotides, the CDR3 is TGTGCCAGCAGTTTTGGCTCCCTTGAAGGACCGACGCCCCGGCATTTT. This codes for CASSFGSLEGPTPRHF. The V and J genes are TRBV28 and TRBJ1-5; unclear D gene. There are 16 residues in the CDR3. The V gene's germline CDR1 is MDHEN and CDR2 SYDVKM.

As regards this clone: A single base separates this from a much larger clone, so it may be a read error. V is TRBV10-3 and J is TRBJ2-7; D unclear. The CDR3 sequence is 10 residues long. The germline gives CDR1 ENHRY, CDR2 SYGVKD. Deletions cut 8 bases from V and 5 bases from J, with 7 bases between. DNA for the CDR3: TGTGCCATCGTGGGTAACGAGCAGTACTTC. Protein product: CAIVGNEQYF.

In its sample, this clone was seen many times. V gene TRBV19 combines with J gene TRBJ1-2; no clear D. Trimming shortened V by 4 bases and J by 5 bases, and 11 bases separated the two germline ends. This CDR3 has 13 amino acids. Germline CDR1 reads LNHDA; CDR2 reads SQIVND (reference sequence). The CDR3 loop is CASSTHSGYGYTF. DNA for the CDR3: TGTGCCAGTAGTACCCACAGTGGGTATGGCTACACCTTC.

This clone was observed a handful of times. A much larger clone lies one base from this, so it may be a read error. This rearrangement joins TRBV18 to TRBJ1-1; D not resolved. The V gene lost 3 bases and the J gene lost 7 bases, with 12 bases spanning the gap. Germline V CDR1 and CDR2: KGHSH, LQKENI. The CDR3 has 13 residues. Here the CDR3 DNA reads TGTGCCAGCTCACCGTCTCAGTGGGATGAAGCTTTCTTT. This encodes CASSPSQWDEAFF.

CDR3: CASSAETAVDQYF. The CDR3 DNA sequence: TGTGCCAGCAGCGCTGAGACGGCGGTGGATCAGTACTTC. This chain links TRBV7-9 with TRBJ2-4; D not resolved. The CDR3 has 13 residues. Germline V gene lookup returns CDR1 SEHNR and CDR2 FQNEAQ (reference sequence). V was trimmed by 5 bases and J by 12 bases, leaving 17 bases between them.